This T cell receptor beta chain was profiled in a study of naive and memory T cell subsets (dated by TCRdb to 2017 to 2019). Concerning the study at large: The figure summarizing the skin biopsy and whole blood samples listed 10 or so blood donors, 7 tuberculin skin test biopsies and 3 saline control biopsies. PCR2 was typically run as a SYBR Green qPCR and stopped at a set threshold, although low-input samples could use end-point PCR of about 6 cycles instead.

About this clonotype itself: No cognate antigen has been identified for it. No base qualities exist here, and no much larger clone lies one base off it.

What the research found in general, with its limitations: The RNA-based method was acknowledged as potentially sensitive to TCR transcript changes with T cell activation and differentiation.

Library preparation used 5' RACE. Four rounds of PCR, run with the SP2 primer together with nested alpha and beta constant region primers, were used to amplify the ligated cDNA. For the blood and skin samples, reverse transcription of TCR RNA was done with SuperScript IV along with alpha and beta constant region primers. T4 RNA ligase 1 was used to ligate an oligonucleotide containing the Illumina SP2 primer and a UMI to the 3' end of the cDNA. The 12-nucleotide UMI was composed of two random hexamers separated by an eight-base spacer, which was included to prevent hairpin formation. From the second PCR onward, TCR alpha and beta chain libraries were processed separately, and dual indexing was applied for multiplexing. After pooling, the indexed libraries were analyzed by capillary electrophoresis and sequenced on either an Illumina MiSeq or NextSeq. To boost base diversity and improve cluster recognition, PhiX DNA at about 5-8% was spiked into the libraries. Processing in the source paper ran as follows. Demultiplexor pulled UMIs out of read 2, joined the UMIs with the TCR sequence from read 1, and separated reads according to sample indices. V and J genes and V-J junctions were identified by Decombinator, and each TCR was assigned a five-part identifier that included V and J deletions. Collapsinator relied on UMIs to correct both sequencing errors and PCR amplification heterogeneity, producing a UMI-based abundance for each TCR. CDR3Translator turned identifiers into nucleotide sequence, translated that sequence into amino acids, and pulled out CDR3 regions based on terminal motifs. After normalization to the amount of input RNA, the error-corrected alpha and beta TCR counts from blood and from skin were compared. The public sequencing data were trimmed at Q25 with fastp and processed into clonotypes with MiXCR by TCRdb, which kept only in-frame beta chains. Every CDR3 protein is listed once, alongside the most common genes and DNA of its rows. TCRdb's processing, not the authors', yielded these V and J calls. For this sample there are roughly 60,000 distinct CDR3 sequences; about 7% appear just once. The ten biggest clones cover 8.5% to 10% of the sample.

The CDR3 measures 18 amino acids from cysteine to phenylalanine. This entry keeps only the CDR3 DNA: 54 bases, framed from base 1. CDR1 and CDR2 are read off the germline V gene (reference sequence) as LNHDA and SQIVND. V is reduced by 6 bases and J by 8 bases, leaving a spacing of 26 bases between them. The study reported a robust and sensitive protocol to amplify, sequence and analyze TCRs, based on 3' ligation of a UMI-containing oligonucleotide to TCR cDNA. Whole blood analysis involved drawing more than 2 ml of peripheral blood from adult healthy volunteers into Tempus tubes and then extracting RNA following the manufacturer's instructions. Total RNA was treated with RQ1 DNase, without cell sorting, prior to reverse transcription, with an input of about 1 to 1,100 ng being targeted. Libraries were prepared from skin biopsies and whole blood so that pipeline robustness could be tested in samples in which T cells form a minority population.

The V and J segments used are TRBV19 and TRBJ2-6; TRBD1 is perhaps the D gene, given 6 matching bases. This sequence originates from a male donor in good health. CDR3 protein: CASRNNLNRAAGTNVLTF. The DNA reads as follows: TGTGCCAGTAGAAACAACTTAAACAGGGCCGCGGGCACCAACGTCCTGACTTTC.